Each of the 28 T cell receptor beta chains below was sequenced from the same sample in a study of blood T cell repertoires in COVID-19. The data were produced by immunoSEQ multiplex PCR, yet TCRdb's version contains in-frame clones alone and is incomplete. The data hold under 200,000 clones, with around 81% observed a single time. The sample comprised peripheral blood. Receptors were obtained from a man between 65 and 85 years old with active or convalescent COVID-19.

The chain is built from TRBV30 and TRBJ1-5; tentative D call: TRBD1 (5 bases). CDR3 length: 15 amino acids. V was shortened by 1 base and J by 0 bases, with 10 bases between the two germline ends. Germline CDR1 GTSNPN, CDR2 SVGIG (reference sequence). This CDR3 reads CAWSAQVNSNQPQHF. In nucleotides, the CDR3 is TGTGCCTGGAGTGCACAGGTGAATAGCAATCAGCCCCAGCATTTT.

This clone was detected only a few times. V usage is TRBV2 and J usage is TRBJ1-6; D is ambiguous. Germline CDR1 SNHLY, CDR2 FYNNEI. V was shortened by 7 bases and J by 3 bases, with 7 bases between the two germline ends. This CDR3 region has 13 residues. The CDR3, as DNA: TGTGCCAGCACCTGGAGCTATAATTCACCCCTCCACTTT. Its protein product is CASTWSYNSPLHF.

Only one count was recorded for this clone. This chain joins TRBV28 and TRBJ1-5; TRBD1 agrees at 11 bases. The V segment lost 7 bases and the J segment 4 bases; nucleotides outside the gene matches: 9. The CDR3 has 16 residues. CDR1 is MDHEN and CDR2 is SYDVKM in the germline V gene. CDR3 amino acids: CASTDRTGGLNQPQHF. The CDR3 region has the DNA TGTGCCAGCACGGATAGGACAGGGGGCCTGAATCAGCCCCAGCATTTT.

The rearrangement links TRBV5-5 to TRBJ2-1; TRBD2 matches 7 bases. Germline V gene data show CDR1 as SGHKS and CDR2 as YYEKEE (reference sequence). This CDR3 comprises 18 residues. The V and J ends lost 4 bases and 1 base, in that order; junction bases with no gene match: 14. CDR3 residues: CASSPTALLAWSYNEQFF. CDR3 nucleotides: TGTGCCAGCAGCCCTACGGCCTTACTAGCGTGGTCCTACAATGAGCAGTTCTTC.

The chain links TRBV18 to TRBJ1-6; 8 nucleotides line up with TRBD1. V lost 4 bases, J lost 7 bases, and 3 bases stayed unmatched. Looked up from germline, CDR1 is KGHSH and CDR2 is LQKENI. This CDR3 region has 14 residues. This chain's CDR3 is CASSRDRKNSPLHF. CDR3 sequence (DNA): TGTGCCAGCTCACGGGACAGGAAAAATTCACCCCTCCACTTT.

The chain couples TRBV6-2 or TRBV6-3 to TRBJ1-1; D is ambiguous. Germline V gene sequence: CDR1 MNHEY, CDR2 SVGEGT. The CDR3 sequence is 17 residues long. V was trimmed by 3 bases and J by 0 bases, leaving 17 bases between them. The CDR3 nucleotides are TGTGCCAGCAGTTATGGGCAGGCAAGAATCCTGAACACTGAAGCTTTCTTT. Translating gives CASSYGQARILNTEAFF.

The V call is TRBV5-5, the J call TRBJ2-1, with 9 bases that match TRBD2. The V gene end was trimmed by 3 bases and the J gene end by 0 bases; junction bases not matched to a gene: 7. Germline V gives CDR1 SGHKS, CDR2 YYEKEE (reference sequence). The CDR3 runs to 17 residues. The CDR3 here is CASSSQRGGGSYNEQFF. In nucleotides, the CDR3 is TGTGCCAGCAGCTCGCAACGCGGGGGGGGCTCCTACAATGAGCAGTTCTTC.

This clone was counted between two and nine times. This chain's CDR3 is CASSLAQGLAHEQFF. The CDR3 DNA reads TGTGCCAGCAGCTTAGCCCAAGGACTAGCTCATGAGCAGTTCTTC. The chain links TRBV7-9 to TRBJ2-1; 8 bases match TRBD2. V shed 0 bases, J shed 8 bases, and the junction held 6 bases outside the gene matches. CDR3 length: 15 amino acids. Germline-derived CDR1 and CDR2 are SEHNR and FQNEAQ (reference sequence).

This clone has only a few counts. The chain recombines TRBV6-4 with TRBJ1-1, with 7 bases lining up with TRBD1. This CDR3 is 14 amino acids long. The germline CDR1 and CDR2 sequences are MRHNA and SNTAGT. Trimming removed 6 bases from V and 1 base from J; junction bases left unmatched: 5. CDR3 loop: CASRLNRGNTEAFF. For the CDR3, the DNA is TGTGCCAGCAGACTCAACAGGGGGAACACTGAAGCTTTCTTT.

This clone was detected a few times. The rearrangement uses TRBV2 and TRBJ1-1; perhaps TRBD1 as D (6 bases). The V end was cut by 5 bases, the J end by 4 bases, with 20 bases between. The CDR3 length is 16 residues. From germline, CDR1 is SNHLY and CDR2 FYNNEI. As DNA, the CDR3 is TGTGCCAGCAGTCCCGGGACGCCCCCCAGGGGCACTGAAGCTTTCTTT. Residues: CASSPGTPPRGTEAFF. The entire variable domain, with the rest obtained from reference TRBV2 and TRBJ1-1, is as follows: EPEVTQTPSHQVTQMGQEVILRCVPISNHLYFYWYRQILGQKVEFLVSFYNNEISEKSEIFDDQFSVERPDGSNFTLKIRSTKLEDSAMYFCASSPGTPPRGTEAFFGQGTRLTVV.

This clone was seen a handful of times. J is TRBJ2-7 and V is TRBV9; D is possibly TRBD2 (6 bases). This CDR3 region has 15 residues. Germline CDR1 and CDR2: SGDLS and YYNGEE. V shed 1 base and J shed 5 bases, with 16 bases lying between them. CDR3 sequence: CASSVTPAGLHEQYF. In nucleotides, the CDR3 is TGTGCCAGCAGCGTAACCCCGGCGGGGTTACACGAGCAGTACTTC.

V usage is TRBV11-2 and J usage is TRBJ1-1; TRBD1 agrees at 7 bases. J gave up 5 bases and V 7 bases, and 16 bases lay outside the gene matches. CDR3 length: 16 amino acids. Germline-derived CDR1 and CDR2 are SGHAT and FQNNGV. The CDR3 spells CASNRLTGTVRTEAFF. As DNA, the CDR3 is TGTGCCAGCAACCGCCTCACCGGGACAGTGAGGACTGAAGCTTTCTTT.

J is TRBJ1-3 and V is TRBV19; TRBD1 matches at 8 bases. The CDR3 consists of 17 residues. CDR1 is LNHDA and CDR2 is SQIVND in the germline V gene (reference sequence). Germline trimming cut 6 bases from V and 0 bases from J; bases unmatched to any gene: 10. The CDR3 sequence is CASSNPGQANSGNTIYF. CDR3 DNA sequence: TGTGCCAGTAGCAACCCGGGACAGGCAAACTCTGGAAACACCATATATTTT.

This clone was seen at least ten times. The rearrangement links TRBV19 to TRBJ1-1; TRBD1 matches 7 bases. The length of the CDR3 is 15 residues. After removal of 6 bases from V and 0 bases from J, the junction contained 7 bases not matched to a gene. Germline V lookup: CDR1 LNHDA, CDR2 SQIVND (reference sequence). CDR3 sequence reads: CASRKLGQLNTEAFF. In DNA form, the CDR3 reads TGTGCCAGTAGGAAACTGGGACAGTTGAACACTGAAGCTTTCTTT.

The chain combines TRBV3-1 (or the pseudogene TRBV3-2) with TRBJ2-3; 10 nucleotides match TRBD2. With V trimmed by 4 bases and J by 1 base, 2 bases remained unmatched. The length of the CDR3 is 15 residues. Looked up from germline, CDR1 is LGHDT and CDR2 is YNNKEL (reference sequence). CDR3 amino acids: CASSPSGRGTDTQYF. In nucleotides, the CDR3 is TGTGCCAGCAGCCCTAGCGGGAGAGGCACAGATACGCAGTATTTT.

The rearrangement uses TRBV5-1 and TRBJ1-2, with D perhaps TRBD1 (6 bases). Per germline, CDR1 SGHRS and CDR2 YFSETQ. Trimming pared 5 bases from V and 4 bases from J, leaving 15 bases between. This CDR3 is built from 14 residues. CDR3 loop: CASRRQEAGYGYTF. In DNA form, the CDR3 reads TGCGCCAGCAGACGACAGGAAGCCGGCTATGGCTACACCTTC.

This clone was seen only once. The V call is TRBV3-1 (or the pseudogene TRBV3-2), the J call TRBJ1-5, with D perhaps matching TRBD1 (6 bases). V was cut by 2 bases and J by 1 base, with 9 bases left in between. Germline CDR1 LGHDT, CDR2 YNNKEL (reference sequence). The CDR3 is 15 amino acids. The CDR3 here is CASSQLRGSNQPQHF. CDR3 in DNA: TGTGCCAGCAGCCAACTAAGGGGGAGCAATCAGCCCCAGCATTTT.

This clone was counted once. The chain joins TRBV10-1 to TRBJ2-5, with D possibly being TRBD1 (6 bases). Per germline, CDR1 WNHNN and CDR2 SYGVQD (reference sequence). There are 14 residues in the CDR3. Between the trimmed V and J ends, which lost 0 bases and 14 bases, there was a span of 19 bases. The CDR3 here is CASSESISPGQTYF. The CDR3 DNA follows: TGCGCCAGCAGTGAGTCGATCTCGCCGGGACAAACATACTTC.

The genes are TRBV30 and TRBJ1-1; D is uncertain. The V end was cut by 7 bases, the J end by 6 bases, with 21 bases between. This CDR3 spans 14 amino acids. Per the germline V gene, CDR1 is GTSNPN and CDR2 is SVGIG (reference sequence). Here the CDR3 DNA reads TGTGCCTCCGATCTGGTGGGTTCCGGGGCTGAAGCTTTCTTT. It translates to CASDLVGSGAEAFF.

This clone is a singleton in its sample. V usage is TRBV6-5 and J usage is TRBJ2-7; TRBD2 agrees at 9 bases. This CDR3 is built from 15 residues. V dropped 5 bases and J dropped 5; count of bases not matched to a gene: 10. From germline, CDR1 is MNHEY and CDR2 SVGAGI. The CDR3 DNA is TGTGCCAGCAGTCCCGGGGTAGCGGGAGTGGACGAGCAGTACTTC. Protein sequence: CASSPGVAGVDEQYF.

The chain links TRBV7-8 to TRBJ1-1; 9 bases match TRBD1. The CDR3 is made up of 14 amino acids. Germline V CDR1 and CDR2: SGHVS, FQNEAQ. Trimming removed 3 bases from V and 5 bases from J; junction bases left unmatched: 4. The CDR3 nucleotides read TGTGCCAGCAGCTTGGGGACAGGGAGTACTGAAGCTTTCTTT. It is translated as CASSLGTGSTEAFF.

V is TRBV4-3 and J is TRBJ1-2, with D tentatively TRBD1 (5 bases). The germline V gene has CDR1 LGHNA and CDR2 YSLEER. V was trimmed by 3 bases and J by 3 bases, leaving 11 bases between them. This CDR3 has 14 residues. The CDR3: CASSHQGAYYGYTF. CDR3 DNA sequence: TGCGCCAGCAGCCATCAAGGGGCGTACTATGGCTACACCTTC.

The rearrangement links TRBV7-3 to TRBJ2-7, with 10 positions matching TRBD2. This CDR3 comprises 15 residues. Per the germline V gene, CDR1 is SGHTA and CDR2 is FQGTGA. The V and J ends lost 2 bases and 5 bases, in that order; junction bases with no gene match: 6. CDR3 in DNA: TGTGCCAGCAGCTTACAAGCGGGAGGGCCCCACGAGCAGTACTTC. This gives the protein CASSLQAGGPHEQYF.

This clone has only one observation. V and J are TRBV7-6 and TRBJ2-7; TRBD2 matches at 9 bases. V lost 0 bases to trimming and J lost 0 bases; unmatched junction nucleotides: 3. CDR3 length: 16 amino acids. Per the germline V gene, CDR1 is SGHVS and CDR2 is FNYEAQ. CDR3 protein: CASSLAQTSGSYEQYF. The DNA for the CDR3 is TGTGCCAGCAGCTTAGCCCAGACTAGCGGCTCCTACGAGCAGTACTTC.

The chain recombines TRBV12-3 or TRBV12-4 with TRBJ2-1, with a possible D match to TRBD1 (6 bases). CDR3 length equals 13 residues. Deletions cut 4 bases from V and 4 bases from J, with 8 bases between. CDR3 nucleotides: TGTGCCAGCAGTTCCGGACAGTACAATGAGCAGTTCTTC. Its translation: CASSSGQYNEQFF.

The CDR3 protein is CASSTRDGSSYEQYF. CDR3 coding DNA: TGTGCCAGCAGCACTCGGGACGGGAGCTCCTACGAGCAGTACTTC. The chain employs TRBV2 and TRBJ2-7; D possibly corresponds to TRBD2 (6 bases). Deletions cut 6 bases from V and 0 bases from J, with 15 bases between. This CDR3 region has 15 residues. Germline-derived CDR1 and CDR2 are SNHLY and FYNNEI.

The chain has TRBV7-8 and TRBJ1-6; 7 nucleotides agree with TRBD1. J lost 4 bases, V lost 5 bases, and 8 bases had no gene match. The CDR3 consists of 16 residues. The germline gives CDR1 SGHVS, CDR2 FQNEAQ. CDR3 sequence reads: CASSPATGMYNSPLHF. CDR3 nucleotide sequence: TGTGCCAGCAGCCCAGCGACAGGGATGTATAATTCACCCCTCCACTTT.

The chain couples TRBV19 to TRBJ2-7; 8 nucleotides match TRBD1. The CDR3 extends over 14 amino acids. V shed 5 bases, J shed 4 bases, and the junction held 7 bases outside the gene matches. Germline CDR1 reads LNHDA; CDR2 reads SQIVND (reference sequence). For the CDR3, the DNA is TGTGCCAGTAGTCCCCGGACAGGGAGTTACGAGCAGTACTTC. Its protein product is CASSPRTGSYEQYF.